This TCR beta chain was sequenced during a study of blood T cell repertoires in COVID-19 (dated by TCRdb to about 2020). For the wider study: Samples covering the acute and convalescent phases of COVID-19 were provided by collaborators in the United States, Italy and Spain. The prospective study material was composed of cDNA or gDNA derived from T cells, B-cell-depleted T cells, or PBMCs. Deeply sampled blood TCRbeta repertoires from subjects exposed to, actively infected with, or recovered from COVID-19 were included in the dataset. A freely available public database, intended as a resource for researchers studying the immune response to SARS-CoV-2, is where the repertoires were released. Samples came from the ongoing ImmuneRACE study (first 160 participants) plus 1,254 subjects from 6 global collaborators. Sample metadata almost always included a de-identified subject ID, COVID-19 status, age in years and sex. HLA class I and class II types, where available, came from metadata supplied by the sample provider rather than from assay-based typing. The study at large found these results: The quantity of clinical and demographic metadata differed by source and by participant and was supplied without curation.

TCRbeta CDR3 regions were amplified from genomic DNA using the immunoSEQ Assay, a bias-controlled multiplex PCR. The paper's processing steps were these. The number of nucleated cells in each sample was estimated from the amplification of reference gene primers within the assay. Sequence reads were collapsed and filtered to measure the absolute abundance of every unique TCRbeta CDR3 rearrangement. Productive Simpson clonality was computed per sample as the square root of Simpson's diversity index over productive rearrangements. TCRdb provides this immuneACCESS table in a form limited to in-frame rearrangements. Some clones are lacking; in checked studies, under half of them reflect an unresolved V gene, and why the rest are absent is not known. V, J and clone size are those of that table, while D and trimming were read from the DNA. A total of about 59,000 clones appear in this sample, 91% of them only once. About 9% of the sample is in the top ten clones.

Whole blood was collected in K2EDTA tubes by collaborating institutions according to the institutions' own protocols. Collaborator samples were shipped for TCRbeta analysis as frozen whole blood, isolated PBMCs, or DNA extracted from either sample type. On this clone: The target of this receptor is not known. No per-base quality is available; no much larger clone lies one base away.

The CDR3 goes from the cysteine to the phenylalanine over 15 residues. Only the CDR3 portion is preserved as DNA: 45 bases, with reading frame beginning at the first base. For this chain, trimming is 3 bases at the V end and 3 bases at the J end, and the number of junction bases without a gene match is 5. CDR1 and CDR2 are read off the germline V gene as SQVTM and ANQGSEA. The receptor chain draws on TRBV29-1 and TRBJ2-3; TRBD2 aligns with 11 central bases. The TCR originated in a human donor in a cohort sampled during active COVID-19. Sequenced input: peripheral blood. Here is the DNA: TGCAGCGTTGAGGCTAGCGGGGGGCTGACAGATACGCAGTATTTT. It translates as CSVEASGGLTDTQYF.